These 30 T cell receptor beta chains came from one sample sequenced in a study of graft-versus-host responses after intestinal transplantation (dated by TCRdb to about 2021). The label giving this sample's time point can be read as: cells obtained before transplantation from donor or recipient. Libraries were built with the immunoSEQ multiplex PCR assay. TCRdb re-hosts the immuneACCESS table, in-frame sequences only. Its copies lack some clones; in the studies checked, an unresolved V gene accounts for under half of them, and the cause for the rest is not known. In all, the sample holds around 97,000 clones, and about nine tenths of those were seen once. Of the sample, more than 0.15% is held by the ten largest clones. Their antigens are not known. Here the sequenced sample was unstimulated CD4+ T cells sorted from spleen or lymph node cells, taken before transplant. The receptors were sampled from a human donor who was the organ donor for an intestinal transplant.

The chain employs TRBV6-5 and TRBJ1-5; no definite D call. The germline V gene encodes CDR1 MNHEY and CDR2 SVGAGI. The germline V and J ends were trimmed by 8 bases and 3 bases, with 17 bases remaining between them. The length of the CDR3 is 15 residues. The CDR3 region has the DNA TGTGCCAGCTCTCGGGGTCGCTACTCCAATCAGCCCCAGCATTTT. Its protein product is CASSRGRYSNQPQHF.

The gene calls are TRBV10-3 and TRBJ1-1; possible D gene TRBD1, 6 bases. Trimming removed 6 bases at V and 3 bases at J, with 23 bases between. CDR1 is ENHRY, CDR2 SYGVKD, per germline. The CDR3 sequence is 17 residues long. The chain's CDR3 is CAIRGVGDTPVDTEAFF. In DNA form, the CDR3 reads TGTGCCATCAGAGGGGTGGGGGACACCCCGGTGGACACTGAAGCTTTCTTT.

This clone has only one observation. The CDR3 bases are TGTGCCAGCAGCCAGAGGGACAGCTCCTACGAGCAGTACTTC. Its protein product is CASSQRDSSYEQYF. The chain couples TRBV4-2 to TRBJ2-7; 7 positions agree with TRBD1. The germline V gene encodes CDR1 LGHNA and CDR2 YNFKEQ. V gave up 3 bases and J gave up 0 bases; unmatched junction bases: 2. The CDR3 has 14 amino acids.

This clone was counted between two and nine times. The gene calls are TRBV6-5 and TRBJ1-2; D not certain. Germline CDR1 reads MNHEY; CDR2 reads SVGAGI. This CDR3 has 13 amino acids. V shed 0 bases and J shed 8 bases, with 10 bases lying between them. The CDR3 reads CASSYSHSGGYTF. CDR3 nucleotides: TGTGCCAGCAGTTACTCCCACAGTGGCGGCTACACCTTC.

The J gene is TRBJ2-1, the V gene TRBV5-1; 15 positions match TRBD2. Per germline, CDR1 SGHRS and CDR2 YFSETQ. Trimming cost V 4 bases and J 0 bases; bases outside gene matches: 5. CDR3 length: 18 residues. CDR3: CASSPGLAGGHSYNEQFF. As DNA, the CDR3 is TGCGCCAGCAGCCCTGGACTAGCGGGGGGGCACTCCTACAATGAGCAGTTCTTC.

The rearrangement links TRBV7-8 to TRBJ2-7, with 9 bases identical to TRBD1. Trimming cost V 2 bases and J 2 bases; bases outside gene matches: 4. This CDR3 has 15 residues. Germline V gene sequence: CDR1 SGHVS, CDR2 FQNEAQ. The CDR3 loop reads CASSLTRDRAYEQYF. The CDR3 nucleotides are TGTGCCAGCAGCTTAACCCGGGACAGGGCCTACGAGCAGTACTTC.

The V gene is TRBV27, the J gene TRBJ1-6; 7 bases map to TRBD1. V gave up 6 bases and J gave up 10 bases; unmatched junction bases: 9. The CDR3 is made up of 14 amino acids. Germline V gives CDR1 MNHEY, CDR2 SMNVEV (reference sequence). CDR3 sequence: CASRPTGESSPLHF. CDR3 DNA: TGTGCCAGCAGACCCACAGGGGAGAGCTCACCCCTCCACTTT.

The rearrangement links TRBV18 to TRBJ2-5; 8 positions agree with TRBD1. The better agreement between TRBJ2-7 and the DNA end casts doubt on the J call. Looked up from germline, CDR1 is KGHSH and CDR2 is LQKENI. The CDR3 length is 15 residues. The CDR3 sequence is CASSPGRGRTYEQYF. For the CDR3, the DNA is TGTGCCAGCTCACCCGGCAGGGGGCGCACATACGAGCAGTACTTC.

The chain's CDR3 is CASSYSTGNTEAFF. The CDR3 coding sequence is TGTGCCAGCAGTTACTCGACGGGAAACACTGAAGCTTTCTTT. This rearrangement joins TRBV6-6 to TRBJ1-1; D is unresolved. V lost 0 bases and J lost 2, with 7 bases in between. The CDR3 length is 14 residues. Germline V gene sequence: CDR1 MNHNY, CDR2 SVGAGI (reference sequence).

This chain links TRBV7-3 with TRBJ2-7; 8 nucleotides line up with TRBD2. The CDR3 has 12 amino acids. Germline trimming cut 5 bases from V and 7 bases from J; bases unmatched to any gene: 4. The V gene's germline CDR1 is SGHTA and CDR2 FQGTGA. The CDR3 here is CASSVRGGEQYF. CDR3 nucleotide sequence: TGTGCCAGCAGCGTCCGGGGGGGGGAGCAGTACTTC.

The rearrangement joins TRBV11-2 to TRBJ2-3; a possible D gene is TRBD2 (5 bases). CDR3 length: 14 amino acids. Germline CDR1 SGHAT, CDR2 FQNNGV. The V gene lost 2 bases and the J gene lost 6 bases, with 12 bases spanning the gap. The CDR3 loop reads CASSLNPLGDTQYF. Here the CDR3 DNA reads TGTGCCAGCAGCTTAAACCCACTAGGGGATACGCAGTATTTT.

The genes are TRBV28 and TRBJ2-7; 8 nucleotides line up with TRBD2. The germline V gene has CDR1 MDHEN and CDR2 SYDVKM. V was clipped by 6 bases and J by 5 bases; unmatched bases: 6. The CDR3 spans 13 residues. The CDR3 sequence is CASSSGGGHEQYF. CDR3 DNA: TGTGCCAGCAGCTCGGGGGGGGGCCACGAGCAGTACTTC.

The chain uses TRBV9 and TRBJ1-2; 9 bases agree with TRBD1. The V gene's germline CDR1 is SGDLS and CDR2 YYNGEE. This CDR3 comprises 18 residues. Germline trimming cut 4 bases from V and 3 bases from J; bases unmatched to any gene: 16. CDR3 amino acids: CASSSRPGQGRRDYGYTF. CDR3 coding DNA: TGTGCCAGCAGCTCCCGGCCGGGACAGGGCCGAAGGGACTATGGCTACACCTTC. Complete variable domain (other parts from reference TRBV9 and TRBJ1-2): DSGVTQTPKHLITATGQRVTLRCSPRSGDLSVYWYQQSLDQGLQFLIQYYNGEERAKGNILERFSAQQFPDLHSELNLSSLELGDSALYFCASSSRPGQGRRDYGYTFGSGTRLTVV.

The rearrangement joins TRBV2 to TRBJ2-5, with 7 bases identical to TRBD1. Germline loops: CDR1 SNHLY, CDR2 FYNNEI. There are 12 residues in the CDR3. J lost 3 bases, V lost 8 bases, and 3 bases had no gene match. DNA of the CDR3: TGTGCCAGCGACAGGGAAAAAGAGACCCAGTACTTC. Translated, it gives CASDREKETQYF.

The rearrangement links TRBV7-3 to TRBJ1-1; D gene unclear. CDR3 length: 16 amino acids. Germline values: CDR1 SGHTA, CDR2 FQGTGA. Trimming stripped 1 base from V and 1 base from J, with 13 bases between. In DNA form, the CDR3 reads TGTGCCAGCAGCTTAATGAGGTTACGGGGGAACACTGAAGCTTTCTTT. Encoded protein: CASSLMRLRGNTEAFF.

V gene TRBV4-3 combines with J gene TRBJ2-7, with D perhaps TRBD1 (7 bases). The CDR3 runs 16 residues. Trimming stripped 0 bases from V and 0 bases from J, with 12 bases between. From germline, CDR1 is LGHNA and CDR2 YSLEER. CDR3 sequence (DNA): TGCGCCAGCAGCCAAGAGGCAGGGGGGAGCTCCTACGAGCAGTACTTC. Encoded protein: CASSQEAGGSSYEQYF.

The chain has TRBV15 and TRBJ2-1; D is undetermined. Trimming took off 2 bases at V and 3 bases at J, with 5 bases between the two ends. This CDR3 is 13 amino acids long. Germline CDR1 is LNHNV and CDR2 is YYDKDF (reference sequence). CDR3 sequence reads: CATSRQDYNEQFF. Here the CDR3 DNA reads TGTGCCACCAGCAGACAGGACTACAATGAGCAGTTCTTC.

The rearrangement uses TRBV7-8 and TRBJ1-2; possible D gene TRBD1, 6 bases. V shed 5 bases and J shed 6 bases, with 19 bases lying between them. The CDR3 loop spans 15 amino acids. The V gene's germline CDR1 is SGHVS and CDR2 FQNEAQ. CDR3 protein: CASSLSRDTRNGYTF. CDR3 DNA: TGTGCCAGCAGCCTCTCCCGGGACACCAGGAATGGCTACACCTTC.

The rearrangement joins TRBV7-2 to TRBJ1-6, with TRBD1 matching 8 bases. The germline CDR1 and CDR2 sequences are SGHTA and FQGNSA. Unmatched junction bases numbered 6, after V lost 3 bases and J lost 5 bases. CDR3 length: 16 residues. The CDR3 spells CASSLQGARNNSPLHF. CDR3 sequence (DNA): TGTGCCAGCAGCTTGCAGGGGGCGAGAAATAATTCACCCCTCCACTTT.

The V and J genes are TRBV4-2 and TRBJ1-1, with 8 positions matching TRBD1. V gave up 2 bases and J gave up 4 bases; unmatched junction bases: 3. Germline values: CDR1 LGHNA, CDR2 YNFKEQ. This CDR3 has 14 residues. CDR3 DNA: TGTGCCAGCAGCCAATCAGGGGGCTTCACTGAAGCTTTCTTT. Protein product: CASSQSGGFTEAFF.

V is TRBV7-6 and J is TRBJ1-1, with D perhaps matching TRBD1 (5 bases). V was trimmed by 2 bases and J by 0 bases, leaving 13 bases between them. Looked up from germline, CDR1 is SGHVS and CDR2 is FNYEAQ. The CDR3 length is 16 residues. For the CDR3, the DNA is TGTGCCAGCAGCTTAATGCCAGGGCTCATGAACACTGAAGCTTTCTTT. Its protein is CASSLMPGLMNTEAFF.

The chain uses TRBV18 and TRBJ2-5; D gene uncertain. The V end lost 2 bases, the J end lost 4 bases, and 11 bases lay between the germline ends. This CDR3 spans 14 amino acids. Germline CDR1 and CDR2: KGHSH and LQKENI. This CDR3 is CASSPSYLTETQYF. In DNA form, the CDR3 reads TGTGCCAGCTCACCAAGCTACCTCACAGAGACCCAGTACTTC.

The V and J genes are TRBV15 and TRBJ2-5; the match to TRBD1 covers 9 bases. Losses at the gene ends were 1 base for V and 5 bases for J; bases not matched to a gene: 5. Germline lookup yields CDR1 LNHNV and CDR2 YYDKDF (reference sequence). This CDR3 has 15 amino acids. The CDR3 protein is CATSRGLDRGETQYF. In DNA, the CDR3 is TGTGCCACCAGCAGAGGGTTGGACAGGGGCGAGACCCAGTACTTC.

Turning to this clone: One junction end disagrees with the germline gene, perhaps due to a read error. The V call is TRBV5-3, the J call TRBJ1-2; possible D gene TRBD1, 5 bases. TRBV5-3 is placed among ORFs of uncertain function. The CDR3 has 13 residues. The CDR3 region has the DNA TGTGCCAGAAGGTTGGGCGGGGGAGGAGGCTACACCTTC. Translation: CARRLGGGGGYTF.

This clone has only one observation. This chain uses TRBV19 with TRBJ2-3; TRBD1 agrees at 8 bases. The V segment lost 4 bases and the J segment 0 bases; nucleotides outside the gene matches: 6. Germline lookup yields CDR1 LNHDA and CDR2 SQIVND (reference sequence). The CDR3 loop spans 16 amino acids. The CDR3 nucleotides are TGTGCCAGTAGTACGGGACAGGTAACTAGCACAGATACGCAGTATTTT. Its translation is CASSTGQVTSTDTQYF.

The V gene is TRBV5-1, the J gene TRBJ2-3; D is possibly TRBD1 (5 bases). V shed 0 bases and J shed 3 bases, with 11 bases lying between them. In germline, CDR1 is SGHRS, CDR2 YFSETQ. CDR3 size: 15 residues. The CDR3 here is CASSLVTRGTDTQYF. In nucleotides, the CDR3 is TGCGCCAGCAGCTTGGTAACAAGGGGTACAGATACGCAGTATTTT.

V gene TRBV7-8 combines with J gene TRBJ1-1; D may be TRBD1 (6 bases). V was trimmed by 6 bases and J by 1 base, leaving 12 bases between them. CDR1 and CDR2 (germline): SGHVS, FQNEAQ. The length of the CDR3 is 14 residues. The CDR3 nucleotides read TGTGCCAGCAGGACCGGGACAAGGAACACTGAAGCTTTCTTT. Translation gives CASRTGTRNTEAFF.

The rearrangement links TRBV4-3 to TRBJ1-1; D might be TRBD1 (5 bases). CDR1 is LGHNA, CDR2 YSLEER, per germline. V was cut by 5 bases and J by 5 bases, with 15 bases left in between. The CDR3 covers 14 residues. The CDR3 loop is CASSSQKGKTEAFF. The CDR3 nucleotides are TGCGCCAGCAGCTCCCAAAAGGGGAAGACTGAAGCTTTCTTT.

The J gene is TRBJ2-5, the V gene TRBV11-2, with TRBD1 matching over 8 bases. With the DNA end fitting TRBJ2-7 better, the J assignment may be wrong. CDR3 size: 14 residues. Germline values: CDR1 SGHAT, CDR2 FQNNGV. The CDR3 DNA follows: TGTGCCAGCAGCCGGGGACAGGCAACCTACGAGCAGTACTTC. Protein: CASSRGQATYEQYF.

The rearrangement joins TRBV15 to TRBJ2-2; TRBD1 matches at 8 bases. V shed 1 base and J 7 bases; nucleotides not matched to a gene: 17. Germline CDR1 reads LNHNV; CDR2 reads YYDKDF (reference sequence). CDR3 length: 19 residues. Here the CDR3 DNA reads TGTGCCACCAGCAGAGGTGGTTGGCAGGGGGCGCCAGTTGGCGGGGAGCTGTTTTTT. It specifies CATSRGGWQGAPVGGELFF. Looking up the rest from reference TRBV15 and TRBJ2-2 gives the full variable domain: DAMVIQNPRYQVTQFGKPVTLSCSQTLNHNVMYWYQQKSSQAPKLLFHYYDKDFNNEADTPDNFQSRRPNTSFCFLDIRSPGLGDTAMYLCATSRGGWQGAPVGGELFFGEGSRLTVL.